Each of the 23 T cell receptor beta chains below was sequenced from the same sample in a study of blood T cell repertoires in COVID-19 (dated by TCRdb to 2018 to 2020). Receptors were amplified or captured by the immunoSEQ multiplex PCR assay. What TCRdb holds here is the immuneACCESS table cut down to in-frame rearrangements. Part of the clones is not present; checked against another copy, under half of the missing clones reflect an unresolved V gene, and the others are unexplained. The sample table lists a few hundred thousand clones, 80% to 90% of them with a count of one. About a sixth of the sample belongs to the ten largest clones. Input material: peripheral blood. The receptors here all came from a woman aged 80 or over with active or convalescent COVID-19.

The chain combines TRBV6-5 with TRBJ2-7; 8 nucleotides line up with TRBD1. Germline loops: CDR1 MNHEY, CDR2 SVGAGI. The V and J ends lost 10 bases and 6 bases, in that order; junction bases with no gene match: 17. The length of the CDR3 is 15 residues. The DNA of the CDR3 is TGTGCCACCTTTATTGGAGACAGGGGATTCGGCGAGCAGTACTTC. Its protein is CATFIGDRGFGEQYF.

This clone showed up just a few times. This chain uses TRBV6-5 with TRBJ1-1; 9 bases line up with TRBD1. The V and J ends lost 7 bases and 5 bases, in that order; junction bases with no gene match: 5. The germline V gene has CDR1 MNHEY and CDR2 SVGAGI. This CDR3 has 13 amino acids. This CDR3 reads CASILDRGTEAFF. DNA for the CDR3: TGTGCCAGCATTCTCGACAGGGGGACTGAAGCTTTCTTT.

The chain joins TRBV19 to TRBJ1-6; 7 bases are a match to TRBD1. J gave up 2 bases and V 3 bases, and 7 bases lay outside the gene matches. The CDR3 consists of 17 residues. CDR1 LNHDA and CDR2 SQIVND come from the germline V gene (reference sequence). The CDR3 sequence is CASSIDSGTAYNSPLHF. DNA for the CDR3: TGTGCCAGTAGTATTGACTCCGGGACAGCCTATAATTCACCCCTCCACTTT.

The chain uses TRBV19 and TRBJ1-2; the D gene is possibly TRBD1 (5 bases). The germline CDR1 and CDR2 sequences are LNHDA and SQIVND (reference sequence). The CDR3 runs to 15 residues. Trimming pared 5 bases from V and 0 bases from J, leaving 13 bases between. The CDR3 here is CASSPTGTANYGYTF. The CDR3 nucleotides read TGTGCCAGTAGTCCTACAGGTACTGCTAACTATGGCTACACCTTC.

The rearrangement uses TRBV11-3 and TRBJ2-7, with D possibly being TRBD1 (6 bases). The CDR3 consists of 14 residues. Trimming stripped 4 bases from V and 2 bases from J, with 12 bases between. Germline assignment: CDR1 SGHNT and CDR2 YENEEA. CDR3 sequence: CASSSGQRTYEQYF. CDR3 bases: TGTGCCAGCAGCTCCGGACAGCGCACCTACGAGCAGTACTTC.

The rearrangement links TRBV28 to TRBJ2-5; possibly TRBD2 for D (6 bases). The V end lost 2 bases, the J end lost 4 bases, and 11 bases lay between the germline ends. Per the germline V gene, CDR1 is MDHEN and CDR2 is SYDVKM. The CDR3 consists of 14 residues. The CDR3 DNA reads TGTGCCAGCAGTTTACGCGGGGTCGCAGAGACCCAGTACTTC. It encodes CASSLRGVAETQYF.

With respect to this clone: Given the absence of the conserved phenylalanine or tryptophan at the CDR3 end, a read error is likely. The chain combines TRBV5-1 with TRBJ1-2; D is unresolved. The CDR3 contains 14 residues. Germline V lookup: CDR1 SGHRS, CDR2 YFSETQ. The V gene lost 0 bases and the J gene lost 0 bases, with 6 bases spanning the gap. The CDR3 DNA is TGCGCCAGCAGCTTGGAGGTGACTAACTATGGCTACACCCTC. It yields the protein CASSLEVTNYGYTL.

CDR3 in amino acids: CASSPRGLAGAGTGELFF. CDR3 bases: TGTGCCAGTAGCCCCCGTGGGCTAGCGGGGGCCGGAACCGGGGAGCTGTTTTTT. This rearrangement joins TRBV19 to TRBJ2-2; 10 bases line up with TRBD2. CDR3 length: 18 residues. J was trimmed by 5 bases and V by 6 bases; bases with no gene match: 15. Germline V gives CDR1 LNHDA, CDR2 SQIVND (reference sequence).

This chain uses TRBV2 with TRBJ1-5; 7 nucleotides line up with TRBD1. Germline trimming cut 4 bases from V and 1 base from J; bases unmatched to any gene: 4. CDR3 size: 15 residues. CDR1 and CDR2 (germline): SNHLY, FYNNEI. The CDR3 loop reads CASSGMGQSNQPQHF. CDR3 in DNA: TGTGCCAGCAGTGGGATGGGACAGAGCAATCAGCCCCAGCATTTT.

This chain connects TRBV29-1 to TRBJ2-7; 13 nucleotides match TRBD2. The CDR3 contains 16 residues. With 1 base clipped from V and 4 bases from J, the junction kept 7 bases outside the gene matches. The germline CDR1 and CDR2 sequences are SQVTM and ANQGSEA. CDR3 nucleotide sequence: TGCAGCGTTGAAGCCCCCGGGACTAGCGGGATTTACGAGCAGTACTTC. It is translated as CSVEAPGTSGIYEQYF.

The J gene is TRBJ2-3, the V gene TRBV5-6, with D perhaps matching TRBD2 (5 bases). The germline gives CDR1 SGHDT, CDR2 YYEEEE. The ends were cut back, 2 bases at V and 1 base at J, with 11 bases in the middle. There are 15 residues in the CDR3. CDR3 DNA: TGTGCCAGCAGCTTTAACGGGGTTGGCACAGATACGCAGTATTTT. Amino acid sequence: CASSFNGVGTDTQYF.

This sequence joins TRBV19 and TRBJ2-2; 8 nucleotides match TRBD2. V lost 6 bases to trimming and J lost 1 base; unmatched junction nucleotides: 4. The V gene's germline CDR1 is LNHDA and CDR2 SQIVND (reference sequence). This CDR3 region has 15 residues. This CDR3 reads CASRRGDLNTGELFF. The CDR3 bases are TGTGCCAGTAGGCGGGGGGATCTGAACACCGGGGAGCTGTTTTTT.

The chain has TRBV18 and TRBJ1-3; D unclear. Germline CDR1 KGHSH, CDR2 LQKENI. With 0 bases removed from V and 4 bases from J, the gap between germline ends came to 7 bases. There are 14 residues in the CDR3. The CDR3 loop reads CASSPPGFGNTIYF. The CDR3 DNA reads as TGTGCCAGCTCACCACCCGGGTTCGGAAACACCATATATTTT. Full variable domain (remainder filled in from reference TRBV18 and TRBJ1-3): NAGVMQNPRHLVRRRGQEARLRCSPMKGHSHVYWYRQLPEEGLKFMVYLQKENIIDESGMPKERFSAEFPKEGPSILRIQQVVRGDSAAYFCASSPPGFGNTIYFGEGSWLTVV.

The genes are TRBV28 and TRBJ1-1, with a tentative D call TRBD1 (5 bases). Germline V CDR1 and CDR2: MDHEN, SYDVKM. Trimming pared 2 bases from V and 1 base from J, leaving 8 bases between. CDR3 length equals 14 residues. CDR3 region: CASSLETANTEAFF. In nucleotides, the CDR3 is TGTGCCAGCAGTTTAGAGACAGCGAACACTGAAGCTTTCTTT.

V gene TRBV7-6 combines with J gene TRBJ2-7; 9 positions agree with TRBD1. V lost 5 bases to trimming and J lost 2 bases; unmatched junction nucleotides: 10. Germline loops: CDR1 SGHVS, CDR2 FNYEAQ. The CDR3 spans 16 residues. CDR3 amino acids: CASSLNPGQGTYEQYF. CDR3 nucleotide sequence: TGTGCCAGCAGCCTTAACCCGGGACAGGGAACCTACGAGCAGTACTTC.

This rearrangement joins TRBV5-1 to TRBJ2-5; D is unclear. The CDR3 contains 14 residues. Germline V lookup: CDR1 SGHRS, CDR2 YFSETQ. V shed 5 bases and J shed 5 bases, with 16 bases lying between them. In nucleotides, the CDR3 is TGCGCCAGCAGGTTGTCGCCATCCGGGGAGACCCAGTACTTC. This encodes CASRLSPSGETQYF.

The V call is TRBV15, the J call TRBJ2-1; 9 bases match TRBD2. The CDR3 sequence is 17 residues long. The V and J ends lost 0 bases and 7 bases, in that order; junction bases with no gene match: 10. CDR1 and CDR2 from the germline V gene are LNHNV and YYDKDF (reference sequence). The CDR3 DNA reads TGTGCCACCAGCAGAGATAGGACGAGCGGGAGGTGGAATGAGCAGTTCTTC. This codes for CATSRDRTSGRWNEQFF.

The genes are TRBV29-1 and TRBJ2-5; tentatively, D is TRBD1 or TRBD2 (5 bases each). The CDR3 is 12 amino acids. With 7 bases removed from V and 3 bases from J, the gap between germline ends came to 12 bases. The germline CDR1 and CDR2 sequences are SQVTM and ANQGSEA. Here the CDR3 DNA reads TGCAGCGGGGGGTCTCCCGAAGAGACCCAGTACTTC. It translates to CSGGSPEETQYF.

The chain carries TRBV7-2 and TRBJ2-7; 11 bases agree with TRBD2. The germline CDR1 and CDR2 sequences are SGHTA and FQGNSA. The CDR3 contains 14 residues. The V and J ends lost 5 bases and 5 bases, in that order; junction bases with no gene match: 5. Here the CDR3 reads CASSLDSGRDEQYF. In nucleotides, the CDR3 is TGTGCCAGCAGCCTGGATAGCGGGAGGGACGAGCAGTACTTC.

This sequence joins TRBV7-2 and TRBJ2-5, with a possible D match to TRBD2 (6 bases). This CDR3 is built from 14 residues. CDR1 SGHTA and CDR2 FQGNSA come from the germline V gene. Trimming shortened V by 1 base and J by 6 bases, and 12 bases separated the two germline ends. CDR3 DNA: TGTGCCAGCAGCTTAGAGACTAGAGCGAAGACCCAGTACTTC. Protein product: CASSLETRAKTQYF.

This chain connects TRBV3-1 (or the pseudogene TRBV3-2) to TRBJ2-1; 13 positions match TRBD2. The CDR3 has 17 residues. V was clipped by 3 bases and J by 7 bases; unmatched bases: 9. Germline values: CDR1 LGHDT, CDR2 YNNKEL (reference sequence). CDR3 nucleotides: TGTGCCAGCAGCCAGCGGACTAGCGGGAGCTCCATAAATGAGCAGTTCTTC. This encodes CASSQRTSGSSINEQFF.

In this sample, this clone turned up a few times. This rearrangement joins TRBV19 to TRBJ2-2; D might be TRBD2 (5 bases). Germline loops: CDR1 LNHDA, CDR2 SQIVND (reference sequence). The CDR3 sequence is 15 residues long. Trimming shortened V by 0 bases and J by 7 bases, and 12 bases separated the two germline ends. CDR3 in amino acids: CASSIDLLVSGELFF. Here the CDR3 DNA reads TGTGCCAGTAGTATAGACCTACTAGTCAGCGGGGAGCTGTTTTTT.

This chain connects TRBV7-9 to TRBJ2-7, with D perhaps matching TRBD2 (6 bases). CDR1 and CDR2 (germline): SEHNR, FQNEAQ (reference sequence). This CDR3 comprises 14 residues. Trimming removed 5 bases from V and 3 bases from J, with 14 bases in between. Written as DNA, the CDR3 is TGTGCCAGCAGCCACGGGGGATTGTTCTACGAGCAGTACTTC. Translated, it gives CASSHGGLFYEQYF. Filled out from reference TRBV7-9 and TRBJ2-7, the complete variable domain reads DTGVSQNPRHKITKRGQNVTFRCDPISEHNRLYWYRQTLGQGPEFLTYFQNEAQLEKSRLLSDRFSAERPKGSFSTLEIQRTEQGDSAMYLCASSHGGLFYEQYFGPGTRLTVT.